This TCR beta chain was sequenced in a study of T cells in Graves' hyperthyroidism and ophthalmopathy. It was considered stable Graves' hyperthyroidism when ophthalmopathy did not progress within 18 months. This clonotype has only a few counts. The ends lost 3 bases at V and 5 bases at J; junction bases unmatched: 5. The CDR3 extends over 14 amino acids. Per the germline V gene, CDR1 is SGHRS and CDR2 is YFSETQ. RNA transcripts yielded amplified TCR beta CDR3 regions. First-round RT-PCR with HTBI primers amplified the TCR CDR3 region. TCRdb fed the multiplex PCR reads into MiXCR, producing one record per CDR3 protein. In the table there are about 400,000 distinct CDR3 sequences, more than 13% of which are singletons.

The genes are TRBV5-1 and TRBJ2-7; 10 nucleotides agree with TRBD2. This receptor was obtained from a woman aged 25-40 years with Graves' hyperthyroidism. The sequenced sample consisted of blood. The CDR3 region has the DNA TGCGCCAGCAGCTCCGGGACTAGCGCCGACGAGCAGTACTTC. This sequence encodes CASSSGTSADEQYF.